This TCR beta chain was identified in a study of spatial heterogeneity in lung cancer. Study at large: Beta-chain sequences were consistently detected more often than alpha-chain sequences. Study conclusions and caveats: There were more appearances of ubiquitous expanded tumor TCRs in blood at resection than at follow-up.

Individually, TCR cDNA molecules were each labelled with a unique molecular identifier. TCRdb re-analysed the 5' RACE reads in MiXCR, keeping a single row per CDR3 protein. The table lists 35,000 to 40,000 distinct CDR3 sequences, under 8.5% of them singletons. This clonotype was counted many times. Its target is not known. Noted time point: sample taken at primary tumor resection. The clonotype was recovered from a female donor with early-stage non-small cell lung cancer. The specimen was PBMCs, collected at surgery.

The CDR3 region is CASSLVSDYGYTF. The CDR3 nucleotides read TGCGCCAGCAGCTTGGTGTCAGACTATGGCTACACCTTC. This sequence joins TRBV5-1 and TRBJ1-2; D is ambiguous. The CDR3 has 13 residues. Trimming stripped 0 bases from V and 3 bases from J, with 6 bases between. From germline, CDR1 is SGHRS and CDR2 YFSETQ.